Reported below is one T cell receptor beta chain. The antigen it binds to is not known. No much larger clonotype is one base removed from it; base qualities were not supplied. For sequencing, an Illumina MiSeq was employed. Quantitative 5'-RACE with molecular barcodes was the method used to prepare the TCR beta libraries. On the study's bioinformatics: A new computational method based on a probabilistic model of VDJ rearrangement was used to identify disease-linked TCR variants. The public reads were run again by TCRdb, first through fastp at Q25 and then through MiXCR, and only productive beta chains were kept. Under each unique CDR3 protein, matching rows form one entry showing the most common genes and DNA. The V and J calls shown here were made by TCRdb, not taken from the authors' results. Here the sample has approximately 25,000 distinct CDR3 sequences; about 15% occur a single time. The top ten clonotypes cover approximately 29% of the sample.

CDR1 and CDR2 are drawn from the germline V gene: SGHTA, FQGNSA. The CDR3 goes from the cysteine to the phenylalanine over 13 residues. The DNA shown is the 39-base CDR3, in frame from base 1. The junction shows trimming of 1 base on V and 12 bases on J, plus 13 bases between the germline ends. The data stem from a study of CD8 T cells in ankylosing spondylitis (dated by TCRdb to about 2017). For context, the study as a whole: The study profiled T cell receptor beta repertoires in healthy donors and ankylosing spondylitis patients to find disease-linked TCR variants. The full study cohort was made up of 25 ankylosing spondylitis patients and about a hundred healthy donors. Peripheral blood samples were taken, and synovial fluid was additionally collected from ankylosing spondylitis patients.

What the research found in general, with its limitations: Blood from ankylosing spondylitis patients appeared to be characterized by a TCR beta motif made up of eight highly homologous amino acid variants. The disease-linked clones were reported to be significantly enriched in matched synovial fluid samples from ankylosing spondylitis patients. In peripheral blood, the disease-linked clones were found at relatively low frequencies and had a CD8+ phenotype. Some motif variants were previously reported in synovial fluid and blood of reactive arthritis patients, suggesting common disease-initiation mechanisms.

Sequences were obtained from blood. This clonotype originated in a male donor with ankylosing spondylitis or in good health (not recorded which). The chain is made from TRBV7-2 and TRBJ2-1; a tentative D call is TRBD2 (6 bases match). The DNA sequence reads TGTGCCAGCAGCTTAGATATGTGGGAGGCGCAGTTCTTC. Its protein product is CASSLDMWEAQFF. The full variable domain, with segments outside the CDR3 supplied by the reference TRBV7-2 and TRBJ2-1 proteins, appears as GAGVSQSPSNKVTEKGKDVELRCDPISGHTALYWYRQSLGQGLEFLIYFQGNSAPDKSGLPSDRFSAERTGGSVSTLTIQRTQQEDSAVYLCASSLDMWEAQFFGPGTRLTVL.